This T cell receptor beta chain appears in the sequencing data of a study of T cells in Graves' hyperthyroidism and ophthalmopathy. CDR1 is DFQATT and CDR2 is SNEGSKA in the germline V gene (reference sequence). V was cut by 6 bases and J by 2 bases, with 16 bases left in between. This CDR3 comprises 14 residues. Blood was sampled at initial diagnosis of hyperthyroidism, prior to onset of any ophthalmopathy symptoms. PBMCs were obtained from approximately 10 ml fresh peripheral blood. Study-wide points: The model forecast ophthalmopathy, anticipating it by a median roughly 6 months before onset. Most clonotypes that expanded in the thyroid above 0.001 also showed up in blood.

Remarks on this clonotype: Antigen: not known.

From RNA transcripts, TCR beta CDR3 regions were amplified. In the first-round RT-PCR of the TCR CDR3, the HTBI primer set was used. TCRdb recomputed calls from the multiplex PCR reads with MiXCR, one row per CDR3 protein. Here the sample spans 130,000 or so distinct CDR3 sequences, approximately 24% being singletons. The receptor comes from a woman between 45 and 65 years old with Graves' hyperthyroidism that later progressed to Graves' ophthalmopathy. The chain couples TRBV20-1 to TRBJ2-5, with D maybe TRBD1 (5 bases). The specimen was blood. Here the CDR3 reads CSARQLPPQETQYF. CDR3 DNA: TGCAGTGCGAGACAGCTTCCGCCACAAGAGACCCAGTACTTC.